One T cell receptor beta chain is described in this entry. What it binds is unknown. The record originates from a study of T cells in Graves' hyperthyroidism and ophthalmopathy. The CDR3 extends over 13 amino acids. CDR1 and CDR2 from the germline V gene are DFQATT and SNEGSKA (reference sequence). V was shortened by 3 bases and J by 13 bases, with 16 bases between the two germline ends. Amplified TCR beta CDR3 regions came from RNA transcripts. The HTBI primer set was used in a first-round RT-PCR of the TCR CDR3. In TCRdb, the multiplex PCR reads were re-called with MiXCR into one record per CDR3 protein. This table holds 480,000 or so distinct CDR3 sequences, roughly 45% found once. Whole-study results and caveats: Expanded thyroid clonotypes (above 0.001) were mostly also found in blood.

Input material: peripheral blood or thyroid tissue (not recorded which). The chain uses TRBV20-1 and TRBJ1-6, with D hard to call. This TCR came from an adult woman with Graves' disease, either hyperthyroidism or ophthalmopathy (not recorded which). The CDR3 nucleotides are TGCAGTGCTAGTTCGGCGGCGGAGTCGCCCCTCCACTTT. Its translation is CSASSAAESPLHF.